This record looks at one T cell receptor beta chain sequence and its context. Its antigen is as yet unknown. The assay was immunoSEQ multiplex PCR, and TCRdb's table has in-frame clones only and misses some. The table has more than 95,000 clones, 92% seen once. Looked up from germline, CDR1 is MNHEY and CDR2 is SVGEGT. The V end lost 5 bases, the J end lost 6 bases, and 10 bases lay between the germline ends. The CDR3 has 12 amino acids. This sample is part of a study of T cell responses to AZD1222 COVID-19 vaccine. Study-level points and caveats: Donors were mostly white British, more females; clonal diversity possibly underestimated. Distributed over spike, vaccine-associated CD4 TCRs predominated at 160-218 and 743-854.

The J gene is TRBJ1-1, the V gene TRBV6-2 or TRBV6-3; the D is unclear. The sequencing used peripheral blood, collected 28 days after the second AZD1222 dose. This clonotype was sampled from an adult who received the AZD1222 COVID-19 vaccine. The CDR3 nucleotides read TGTGCCAGCAGTGATATGAGGGCTGAAGCTTTCTTT. Translated: CASSDMRAEAFF.